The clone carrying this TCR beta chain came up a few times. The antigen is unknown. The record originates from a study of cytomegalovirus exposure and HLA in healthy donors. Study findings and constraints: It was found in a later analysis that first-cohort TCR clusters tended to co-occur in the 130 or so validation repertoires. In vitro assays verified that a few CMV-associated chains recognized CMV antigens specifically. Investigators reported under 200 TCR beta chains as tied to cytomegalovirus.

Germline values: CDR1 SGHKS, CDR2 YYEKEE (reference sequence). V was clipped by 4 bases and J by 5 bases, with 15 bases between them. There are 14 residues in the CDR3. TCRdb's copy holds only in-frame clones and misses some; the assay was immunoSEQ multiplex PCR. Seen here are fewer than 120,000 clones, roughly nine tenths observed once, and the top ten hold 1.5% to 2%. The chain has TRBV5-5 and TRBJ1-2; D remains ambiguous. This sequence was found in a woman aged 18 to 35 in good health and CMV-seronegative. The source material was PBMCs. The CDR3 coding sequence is TGTGCCAGCAGCCGTCGGGGTCTATCTTATGGCTACACCTTC. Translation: CASSRRGLSYGYTF.